This T cell receptor beta chain derives from a study of T cells expressing NK-cell markers. Overall study results and limits: Where several donors were concerned, these clonotypes also led the CD3+CD56-NKG2C+ fraction.

The CDR3 totals 13 residues. From germline, CDR1 is KGHSH and CDR2 LQKENI. TCRdb re-analyzed the 5' RACE reads; it lists each CDR3 protein once, without DNA. The sample table sets out more than 400,000 distinct CDR3 sequences. About this clonotype: Its antigen is currently unknown.

The V call is TRBV18, the J call TRBJ2-2; TCRdb's D call of TRBD1 is untestable without DNA. The sequencing input was blood T cells: a sorted CD56 or NKG2C T cell subset, CD4+ or CD8+ T cells, or bulk PBMC T cells (not recorded which). The clonotype was recovered from a woman between 18 and 70 years old in good health. CDR3 sequence: CASSRGVTGELFF.